The sequence of this T cell receptor (beta chain) was determined in a study of T cell responses to AZD1222 COVID-19 vaccine. General observations from the study: Nearly half of the spike-specific TCRs reportedly recognize variant regions that carry no mutations. Donors were mostly white British, more females; clonal diversity possibly underestimated. Spike-wide coverage was observed for vaccine-associated CD4 TCRs, with dominant responses at 160-218 and 743-854.

Germline CDR1 SGHDT, CDR2 YYEEEE. This CDR3 has 13 amino acids. Between the trimmed V and J ends, which lost 4 bases and 7 bases, there was a span of 14 bases. Note on this clone: The antigen is undetermined.

The repertoire was sequenced with immunoSEQ multiplex PCR; TCRdb's copy has only in-frame clones and lacks some. The sample records more than 140,000 clones, about 90% being singletons. The sample was peripheral blood, taken on day 0 of AZD1222 vaccination. V is TRBV5-6 and J is TRBJ1-2; D remains unclear. The TCR comes from an adult in good health. CDR3 sequence (DNA): TGTGCCAGCAGCCCGTCCCCCTCGGGTGGCTACACCTTC. Its translation is CASSPSPSGGYTF.